Below, 16 T cell receptor beta chains from the same sample are listed, as sequenced in a study of cytomegalovirus exposure and HLA in healthy donors. The primer mix had 60 Vbeta and 13 Jbeta primers. The method was immunoSEQ multiplex PCR; TCRdb's version includes in-frame clones alone and lacks a portion of them. This sample yields some 150,000 clones, of which approximately 80% are seen a single time; 1.3% belongs to the top ten. The specimen sequenced was PBMCs. These receptors were obtained from a woman aged 35 to 49 in good health and CMV-seronegative.

The J gene is TRBJ2-7, the V gene TRBV6-1; TRBD1 might be the D (6 bases). The CDR3 runs 13 residues. V lost 9 bases to trimming and J lost 7 bases, with 19 bases between them. Germline loops: CDR1 MNHNS, CDR2 SASEGT. CDR3 loop: CASRWDQGREQYF. In nucleotides, the CDR3 is TGTGCCAGTAGATGGGACCAGGGGAGAGAGCAGTACTTC.

The V call is TRBV7-2, the J call TRBJ2-1, with 11 bases matching TRBD2. The CDR3 loop spans 15 amino acids. Germline CDR1 and CDR2: SGHTA and FQGNSA. V was clipped by 4 bases and J by 9 bases; unmatched bases: 8. In DNA, the CDR3 is TGTGCCAGCAGCTCGAACCTAGCGGGGGGCTCTGAGCAGTTCTTC. Its translation is CASSSNLAGGSEQFF. The complete variable domain, with remaining parts taken from reference TRBV7-2 and TRBJ2-1, reads GAGVSQSPSNKVTEKGKDVELRCDPISGHTALYWYRQSLGQGLEFLIYFQGNSAPDKSGLPSDRFSAERTGGSVSTLTIQRTQQEDSAVYLCASSSNLAGGSEQFFGPGTRLTVL.

V is TRBV28 and J is TRBJ2-5; 9 positions match TRBD2. This CDR3 spans 14 amino acids. CDR1 and CDR2 from the germline V gene are MDHEN and SYDVKM. Losses at the gene ends were 7 bases for V and 5 bases for J; bases not matched to a gene: 8. CDR3 DNA: TGTGCCAGCATTGGCGGGGGGGCGCGGGAGACCCAGTACTTC. This gives the protein CASIGGGARETQYF.

V is TRBV5-1 and J is TRBJ2-3, with TRBD2 matching over 12 bases. V dropped 0 bases and J dropped 7; count of bases not matched to a gene: 9. The CDR3 has 17 residues. From germline, CDR1 is SGHRS and CDR2 YFSETQ. The CDR3 loop reads CASSLGTSGARVNTQYF. In DNA, the CDR3 is TGCGCCAGCAGCTTGGGGACTAGCGGGGCCCGCGTAAATACGCAGTATTTT.

The chain has TRBV4-3 and TRBJ1-1, with D possibly being TRBD1 (6 bases). Trimming stripped 0 bases from V and 4 bases from J, with 15 bases between. This CDR3 comprises 16 residues. CDR1 and CDR2 from the germline V gene are LGHNA and YSLEER. This chain's CDR3 is CASSQEWGPATTEAFF. The DNA of the CDR3 is TGCGCCAGCAGCCAAGAGTGGGGGCCGGCGACCACTGAAGCTTTCTTT.

This chain connects TRBV15 to TRBJ2-7; D ambiguous. The CDR3 totals 14 residues. V lost 1 base and J lost 5, with 12 bases in between. Germline CDR1 and CDR2: LNHNV and YYDKDF (reference sequence). The CDR3 DNA follows: TGTGCCACCAGCAGAGTTTTGGGCTTGGACGAGCAGTACTTC. Its protein product is CATSRVLGLDEQYF.

V is TRBV13 and J is TRBJ2-1; D unclear. With 0 bases removed from V and 0 bases from J, the gap between germline ends came to 9 bases. The CDR3 runs to 16 residues. Germline V gene lookup returns CDR1 PRHDT and CDR2 FYEKMQ (reference sequence). The CDR3 is CASSLGARSSYNEQFF. As DNA, the CDR3 is TGTGCCAGCAGCTTAGGCGCAAGGAGCTCCTACAATGAGCAGTTCTTC.

This clone was seen a few times. The chain employs TRBV6-5 and TRBJ2-1; 8 bases are shared with TRBD2. Losses at the gene ends were 7 bases for V and 4 bases for J; bases not matched to a gene: 3. The CDR3 runs 13 residues. Germline V lookup: CDR1 MNHEY, CDR2 SVGAGI. The CDR3, as DNA: TGTGCCAGCAAGCAGCGGGAGTACAATGAGCAGTTCTTC. This encodes CASKQREYNEQFF.

In this sample, this clone turned up once. This chain joins TRBV7-9 and TRBJ2-5; D not certain. Trimming stripped 5 bases from V and 4 bases from J, with 14 bases between. This CDR3 comprises 14 residues. Germline V gives CDR1 SEHNR, CDR2 FQNEAQ (reference sequence). In nucleotides, the CDR3 is TGTGCCAGCAGCCTAGAGGTTAGCCGAGAGACCCAGTACTTC. Translated: CASSLEVSRETQYF.

The chain has TRBV27 and TRBJ1-3; 11 positions agree with TRBD1. Germline CDR1 MNHEY, CDR2 SMNVEV (reference sequence). The CDR3 has 15 residues. V dropped 11 bases and J dropped 2; count of bases not matched to a gene: 8. The CDR3 DNA reads TGTGCCCCGTCCCGGGGACAGGGGGCTGGAAACACCATATATTTT. The encoded protein is CAPSRGQGAGNTIYF.

The J gene is TRBJ1-5, the V gene TRBV6-1; a weak D match, TRBD1 (6 bases). From germline, CDR1 is MNHNS and CDR2 SASEGT. This CDR3 has 17 amino acids. The ends were cut back, 1 base at V and 3 bases at J, with 16 bases in the middle. In DNA form, the CDR3 reads TGTGCCAGCAGTGAAGGAGGGGGTCTTACTCACAATCAGCCCCAGCATTTT. It is translated as CASSEGGGLTHNQPQHF.

The J gene is TRBJ1-1, the V gene TRBV10-3, with 7 bases that match TRBD1. This CDR3 is built from 11 residues. With V trimmed by 8 bases and J by 7 bases, 4 bases remained unmatched. Per germline, CDR1 ENHRY and CDR2 SYGVKD. CDR3 sequence (DNA): TGTGCCATCCAGGGGGATTATGAAGCTTTCTTT. Protein product: CAIQGDYEAFF.

The rearrangement joins TRBV9 to TRBJ2-3, with 11 bases aligning to TRBD2. There are 18 residues in the CDR3. The germline CDR1 and CDR2 sequences are SGDLS and YYNGEE. With 1 base clipped from V and 4 bases from J, the junction kept 11 bases outside the gene matches. CDR3 sequence reads: CASSVKMMGTSGPDTQYF. DNA for the CDR3: TGTGCCAGCAGCGTAAAGATGATGGGGACTAGCGGTCCAGATACGCAGTATTTT.

The V gene is TRBV13, the J gene TRBJ2-1; 12 bases are shared with TRBD2. The length of the CDR3 is 17 residues. CDR1 is PRHDT, CDR2 FYEKMQ, per germline (reference sequence). The V gene end was trimmed by 2 bases and the J gene end by 3 bases; junction bases not matched to a gene: 5. CDR3 protein: CASSLPSGGAGYNEQFF. CDR3 nucleotide sequence: TGTGCCAGCAGCTTACCTAGCGGGGGGGCCGGCTACAATGAGCAGTTCTTC.

The chain employs TRBV5-4 and TRBJ2-5, with 9 bases lining up with TRBD1. Trimming cost V 3 bases and J 5 bases; bases outside gene matches: 8. This CDR3 contains 15 residues. The germline gives CDR1 SGHNT, CDR2 YYREEE (reference sequence). CDR3 nucleotide sequence: TGTGCCAGCAGCTCCCCATTAACAGGGGGCGAGACCCAGTACTTC. It translates to CASSSPLTGGETQYF.

The chain is built from TRBV5-1 and TRBJ1-1; 8 positions agree with TRBD1. The CDR3 is 15 residues long. The ends lost 0 bases at V and 4 bases at J; junction bases unmatched: 5. Germline loops: CDR1 SGHRS, CDR2 YFSETQ. The CDR3 is CASSLVGTGGTEAFF. DNA of the CDR3: TGCGCCAGCAGCTTGGTCGGGACAGGAGGCACTGAAGCTTTCTTT.